This T cell receptor beta chain was retrieved from a study of blood T cell repertoires in COVID-19. The wider study: Acute and convalescent COVID-19 specimens originated in the United States, Italy and Spain.

TCRdb's copy holds only in-frame clones and misses some; the assay was immunoSEQ multiplex PCR. Of approximately 350,000 clones listed, around four fifths were seen once; the top ten hold under 3%. This CDR3 spans 11 amino acids. CDR1 and CDR2 from the germline V gene are MNHEY and SVGEGT. The germline V and J ends were trimmed by 2 bases and 14 bases, with 10 bases remaining between them. V and J are TRBV6-2 or TRBV6-3 and TRBJ2-1; a weak D match, TRBD1 (5 bases). The clonotype comes from a man aged 25-45 years with active or convalescent COVID-19. The sequenced sample consisted of peripheral blood. CDR3: CASSYGQGEFF. The CDR3, as DNA: TGTGCCAGCAGTTACGGGCAGGGTGAGTTCTTC.